These 29 T cell receptor beta chains originate from one sample sequenced in a study of shared clonotypes between healthy human individuals. Profiling relied on immunoSEQ multiplex PCR, and the TCRdb table lists in-frame clones only, not all of them. The sample has almost 700,000 clones, about 90% seen once; the top ten hold 24%. CD45RO-negative CD8 cells positively selected for CCR7 made up the naive population, which excluded terminally differentiated effector memory CD45RA+ cells. The sample taken for sequencing was naive CD8+ T cells sorted from blood. These receptors were collected from a man aged 25-45 years in good health.

This sequence joins TRBV2 and TRBJ2-7, with a weak D call TRBD1 (6 bases). The CDR3 has 14 residues. V was shortened by 5 bases and J by 0 bases, with 11 bases between the two germline ends. Germline lookup yields CDR1 SNHLY and CDR2 FYNNEI. Here the CDR3 reads CASSPGASSYEQYF. The CDR3 region has the DNA TGTGCCAGCAGTCCAGGGGCATCCTCCTACGAGCAGTACTTC.

The chain is built from TRBV27 and TRBJ2-7; TRBD1 matches 12 bases. The V gene end was trimmed by 3 bases and the J gene end by 5 bases; junction bases not matched to a gene: 5. Germline lookup yields CDR1 MNHEY and CDR2 SMNVEV (reference sequence). The CDR3 is 15 residues long. The chain's CDR3 is CASSLGQGAFHEQYF. CDR3 nucleotide sequence: TGTGCCAGCAGTTTGGGACAGGGGGCTTTCCACGAGCAGTACTTC.

This clone has a single count. The chain uses TRBV27 and TRBJ2-1; 7 nucleotides match TRBD2. This CDR3 contains 16 residues. Looked up from germline, CDR1 is MNHEY and CDR2 is SMNVEV (reference sequence). V gave up 5 bases and J gave up 7 bases; unmatched junction bases: 14. The CDR3 DNA follows: TGTGCCAGCAGTATCAGCACTAGCGACCGTGGGAATGAGCAGTTCTTC. Encoded protein: CASSISTSDRGNEQFF.

The V call is TRBV2, the J call TRBJ2-7; D unresolved. Germline V CDR1 and CDR2: SNHLY, FYNNEI. The CDR3 length is 14 residues. V was trimmed by 2 bases and J by 0 bases, leaving 8 bases between them. CDR3 region: CASSELRSSYEQYF. CDR3 nucleotides: TGTGCCAGCAGTGAATTAAGGAGCTCCTACGAGCAGTACTTC. The whole variable domain, filled in from reference TRBV2 and TRBJ2-7, reads EPEVTQTPSHQVTQMGQEVILRCVPISNHLYFYWYRQILGQKVEFLVSFYNNEISEKSEIFDDQFSVERPDGSNFTLKIRSTKLEDSAMYFCASSELRSSYEQYFGPGTRLTVT.

The chain employs TRBV25-1 and TRBJ2-7, with 12 bases matching TRBD1. The V segment lost 6 bases and the J segment 9 bases; nucleotides outside the gene matches: 6. This CDR3 has 13 residues. The germline V gene has CDR1 MGHDK and CDR2 SYGVNS. CDR3 residues: CASSGTGGAVQYF. The CDR3 region has the DNA TGTGCCAGCAGCGGGACAGGGGGCGCCGTGCAGTACTTC.

This chain links TRBV7-6 with TRBJ2-3, with 9 positions matching TRBD2. Germline loops: CDR1 SGHVS, CDR2 FNYEAQ. This CDR3 spans 16 amino acids. With 1 base clipped from V and 0 bases from J, the junction kept 2 bases outside the gene matches. CDR3 residues: CASSLVAGASTDTQYF. CDR3 nucleotides: TGTGCCAGCAGCTTAGTAGCGGGAGCGAGCACAGATACGCAGTATTTT.

This chain uses TRBV7-9 with TRBJ1-2, with TRBD1 matching over 7 bases. Trimming cost V 6 bases and J 4 bases; bases outside gene matches: 11. The CDR3 has 15 residues. Germline CDR1 SEHNR, CDR2 FQNEAQ (reference sequence). The CDR3 DNA reads TGTGCCAGCAGTCCAAGGGTGGACAGGAGCTATGGCTACACCTTC. This translates into CASSPRVDRSYGYTF.

The chain combines TRBV27 with TRBJ1-5, with TRBD1 matching 7 bases. From germline, CDR1 is MNHEY and CDR2 SMNVEV (reference sequence). Germline trimming cut 8 bases from V and 6 bases from J; bases unmatched to any gene: 7. CDR3 length: 13 residues. The CDR3 DNA reads as TGTGCCAGCTCGGGTCCAGGGGGTCAGCCCCAGCATTTT. Encoded protein: CASSGPGGQPQHF.

The rearrangement links TRBV6-1 to TRBJ2-7; the D gene is possibly TRBD2 (5 bases). CDR1 is MNHNS and CDR2 is SASEGT in the germline V gene. CDR3 length equals 14 residues. V lost 7 bases to trimming and J lost 5 bases, with 18 bases between them. The CDR3 DNA is TGTGCCAGCATCCCGGACGGGGAGAACCACGAGCAGTACTTC. Encoded protein: CASIPDGENHEQYF.

V is TRBV19 and J is TRBJ2-7, with 9 bases matching TRBD1. CDR3 length equals 16 residues. The ends lost 5 bases at V and 2 bases at J; junction bases unmatched: 10. Germline loops: CDR1 LNHDA, CDR2 SQIVND (reference sequence). The CDR3 region is CASSVPRGTGTYEQYF. CDR3 sequence (DNA): TGTGCCAGTAGTGTCCCCCGGGGGACAGGGACCTACGAGCAGTACTTC.

The chain recombines TRBV6-1 with TRBJ2-7; no clear D gene. V gave up 1 base and J gave up 4 bases, with 11 bases separating them. This CDR3 has 14 amino acids. The germline CDR1 and CDR2 sequences are MNHNS and SASEGT. The CDR3 sequence: CASSEELPEYEQYF. The CDR3 DNA follows: TGTGCCAGCAGTGAAGAGCTACCCGAGTACGAGCAGTACTTC.

V gene TRBV13 combines with J gene TRBJ2-7; tentative D call: TRBD2 (6 bases). CDR3 length: 14 amino acids. Germline CDR1 and CDR2: PRHDT and FYEKMQ (reference sequence). V was pared by 0 bases and J by 6 bases, with 12 bases between. As DNA, the CDR3 is TGTGCCAGCAGCTTAGGGTGGACCGGGGGCGAGCAGTACTTC. It codes for CASSLGWTGGEQYF.

For this clone: A junction end diverges from the germline sequence, so it may reflect a read error. The chain is built from TRBV6-6 and TRBJ1-1; unclear D gene. This CDR3 has 12 residues. Germline V gene data show CDR1 as MNHNY and CDR2 as SVGAGI (reference sequence). The CDR3 here is CAGSYINTEAFF. The CDR3 DNA reads TGTGCCGGCAGTTATATCAACACTGAAGCTTTCTTT.

The chain uses TRBV27 and TRBJ2-4, with D possibly being TRBD2 (5 bases). This CDR3 is built from 15 residues. The germline CDR1 and CDR2 sequences are MNHEY and SMNVEV (reference sequence). V dropped 5 bases and J dropped 0 bases, with 11 bases sitting between them. Here the CDR3 reads CASSRGNQAKNIQYF. DNA of the CDR3: TGTGCCAGCAGTCGAGGGAACCAAGCCAAAAACATTCAGTACTTC.

J is TRBJ2-1 and V is TRBV27; 12 nucleotides align to TRBD2. Germline V lookup: CDR1 MNHEY, CDR2 SMNVEV (reference sequence). This CDR3 contains 17 residues. With V trimmed by 3 bases and J by 3 bases, 6 bases remained unmatched. CDR3 residues: CASSFLAGGPSYNEQFF. CDR3 DNA sequence: TGTGCCAGCAGTTTCCTAGCGGGAGGGCCGAGCTACAATGAGCAGTTCTTC.

The chain combines TRBV29-1 with TRBJ2-7, with 8 bases identical to TRBD1. Trimming cost V 5 bases and J 2 bases; bases outside gene matches: 5. The CDR3 sequence is 13 residues long. The V gene's germline CDR1 is SQVTM and CDR2 ANQGSEA. The CDR3 bases are TGCAGCGTTTTCCGGGACAGGCCCTACGAGCAGTACTTC. Translating gives CSVFRDRPYEQYF.

J is TRBJ2-1 and V is TRBV6-6, with D possibly TRBD1 on 5 matching bases. Germline-derived CDR1 and CDR2 are MNHNY and SVGAGI (reference sequence). The CDR3 extends over 14 amino acids. V gave up 2 bases and J gave up 4 bases, with 9 bases separating them. The CDR3 sequence is CASSYTQEYNEQFF. CDR3 DNA sequence: TGTGCCAGCAGTTACACACAGGAGTACAATGAGCAGTTCTTC.

This clone was seen just once. The V gene is TRBV5-7, the J gene TRBJ2-3; D gene uncertain. TRBV5-7 is an ORF for which the function is uncertain. The CDR3 has 16 amino acids. Trimming took 5 bases from V and 0 from J, leaving 16 bases between them. In nucleotides, the CDR3 is TGTGCCAGCAGTTATGTTCTAGATCCTAGCACAGATACGCAGTATTTT. It specifies CASSYVLDPSTDTQYF.

This chain joins TRBV9 and TRBJ2-2; maybe TRBD2 (5 bases). The germline V gene has CDR1 SGDLS and CDR2 YYNGEE. The CDR3 runs to 16 residues. V dropped 0 bases and J dropped 0 bases, with 9 bases sitting between them. The chain's CDR3 is CASSVGGNPNTGELFF. DNA for the CDR3: TGTGCCAGCAGCGTAGGAGGGAATCCGAACACCGGGGAGCTGTTTTTT.

The chain couples TRBV5-4 to TRBJ1-1; 7 bases are a match to TRBD1. Germline V CDR1 and CDR2: SGHNT, YYREEE (reference sequence). The CDR3 has 15 residues. After removal of 4 bases from V and 1 base from J, the junction contained 7 bases not matched to a gene. DNA for the CDR3: TGTGCCAGCAGCCGATTGGGACAGAAGAACACTGAAGCTTTCTTT. Its protein product is CASSRLGQKNTEAFF.

V is TRBV28 and J is TRBJ2-1; maybe TRBD2 (6 bases). V gave up 2 bases and J gave up 2 bases, with 10 bases separating them. The CDR3 spans 15 residues. Germline assignment: CDR1 MDHEN and CDR2 SYDVKM. The CDR3 DNA follows: TGTGCCAGCAGTTTAACGGGAGAAGCCTACAATGAGCAGTTCTTC. Translating gives CASSLTGEAYNEQFF. The variable domain in full, with the rest retrieved from reference TRBV28 and TRBJ2-1, is DVKVTQSSRYLVKRTGEKVFLECVQDMDHENMFWYRQDPGLGLRLIYFSYDVKMKEKGDIPEGYSVSREKKERFSLILESASTNQTSMYLCASSLTGEAYNEQFFGPGTRLTVL.

Turning to this clone: This same CDR3 is encoded by further DNA sequences in the sample. The chain is built from TRBV2 and TRBJ2-7; no firm D call. This CDR3 contains 13 residues. Germline V gives CDR1 SNHLY, CDR2 FYNNEI. V was clipped by 1 base and J by 2 bases, with 6 bases between them. CDR3 region: CASSEGGAYEQYF. DNA of the CDR3: TGTGCCAGCAGTGAAGGTGGCGCCTACGAGCAGTACTTC.

This chain links TRBV29-1 with TRBJ2-5; D is possibly TRBD1 (5 bases). Germline lookup yields CDR1 SQVTM and CDR2 ANQGSEA. V lost 7 bases to trimming and J lost 4 bases, with 13 bases between them. The CDR3 is 12 residues long. CDR3 amino acids: CSGTGQVETQYF. For the CDR3, the DNA is TGCAGCGGCACTGGACAAGTAGAGACCCAGTACTTC.

The chain employs TRBV27 and TRBJ2-2; D remains unclear. Per germline, CDR1 MNHEY and CDR2 SMNVEV (reference sequence). The V end lost 5 bases, the J end lost 6 bases, and 10 bases lay between the germline ends. The CDR3 consists of 13 residues. The CDR3: CASSIRRSGELFF. Here the CDR3 DNA reads TGTGCCAGCAGTATCCGCAGATCCGGGGAGCTGTTTTTT.

This chain connects TRBV19 to TRBJ2-7, with 9 bases aligning to TRBD1. CDR3 length: 14 amino acids. J gave up 7 bases and V 5 bases, and 9 bases lay outside the gene matches. Germline V gene lookup returns CDR1 LNHDA and CDR2 SQIVND (reference sequence). CDR3 in amino acids: CASSALNRGLEQYF. In nucleotides, the CDR3 is TGTGCCAGTAGTGCCCTGAACAGGGGGCTTGAGCAGTACTTC.

This clone appeared a single time. The rearrangement uses TRBV19 and TRBJ2-1; D gene ambiguous. The ends were cut back, 5 bases at V and 5 bases at J, with 10 bases in the middle. This CDR3 has 13 residues. Germline V gene data show CDR1 as LNHDA and CDR2 as SQIVND (reference sequence). For the CDR3, the DNA is TGTGCCAGTAGTTGGACGGTAGACAATGAGCAGTTCTTC. This sequence encodes CASSWTVDNEQFF.

The chain has TRBV9 and TRBJ2-5; D remains unclear. This CDR3 region has 13 residues. Germline V gene lookup returns CDR1 SGDLS and CDR2 YYNGEE. Between the trimmed V and J ends, which lost 4 bases and 1 base, there was a span of 8 bases. The CDR3 here is CASSTPPQETQYF. CDR3 coding DNA: TGTGCCAGCAGCACCCCACCCCAAGAGACCCAGTACTTC.

V usage is TRBV2 and J usage is TRBJ2-7; 8 bases fit TRBD1. Unmatched junction bases numbered 7, after V lost 2 bases and J lost 4 bases. This CDR3 comprises 15 residues. Germline V lookup: CDR1 SNHLY, CDR2 FYNNEI. The CDR3 DNA sequence: TGTGCCAGCAGTGAACTTCGGCAGGGGGCTTACGAGCAGTACTTC. It encodes CASSELRQGAYEQYF.

V and J are TRBV27 and TRBJ2-7, with 7 bases that match TRBD1. V shed 5 bases and J 3 bases; nucleotides not matched to a gene: 10. Germline assignment: CDR1 MNHEY and CDR2 SMNVEV (reference sequence). This CDR3 has 15 residues. The CDR3 coding sequence is TGTGCCAGCAGTGATAACAGGGGTTTCGACTACGAGCAGTACTTC. This codes for CASSDNRGFDYEQYF.